The present T cell receptor beta chain was sequenced within a study of blood T cells in healthy people across ages. From germline, CDR1 is SGHTA and CDR2 FQGNSA. The CDR3 extends over 14 amino acids. V lost 3 bases and J 0 bases, leaving 8 bases between the germline ends. A sample-barcoded 5' primer and a J-beta primer mix were used in a second PCR of about 7 to 12 cycles. TCRdb fed the 5' RACE reads into MiXCR, producing one record per CDR3 protein. The table records roughly 800,000 distinct CDR3 sequences, around 25% of them present only once. Study conclusions and caveats: In long-lived donors, naive CD4+ cell counts and diversity exceeded those of aged donors. Among T cells, TCR beta diversity per million cells dropped roughly linearly as age rose.

As concerns this clonotype: What it recognizes is unknown.

In addition, the sample was reused for a study of T cells of mothers and their children. Per that paper: Around 3 million TCR beta reads per child versus over 9 million per mother. With unrelated pairs as the comparison, related mother-child pairs had a slightly higher overlap that was not significant.

The gene calls are TRBV7-2 and TRBJ1-2, with D unresolved. The source is a boy under 18 in good health. Sequencing was done on a sample of blood. CDR3 DNA sequence: TGTGCCAGCAGCTTTGACCCAGCTAACTATGGCTACACCTTC. It yields the protein CASSFDPANYGYTF.